A single sample gave rise to the 22 T cell receptor beta chains below, sequenced in a study of Ad26.COV2.S vaccination and SARS-CoV-2 variants. Described treatment: some 20 received Ad26.COV2.S at low or high dose, single or two shots; roughly five received placebo; per-sample allocation not given. Each sample was drawn 63 days after the first injection (of vaccine or placebo). Clones were sequenced by immunoSEQ multiplex PCR, and TCRdb holds only the in-frame ones, with some missing. The sample consists of 300,000 to 450,000 clones, 70% to 90% of them appearing once. Sequencing was performed on peripheral blood, taken in a trial of Ad26.COV2.S vaccine versus placebo. These receptors originate from a person between 18 and 65 years old who received the Ad26.COV2.S COVID-19 vaccine or a placebo.

The V call is TRBV2, the J call TRBJ1-5; weak D call: TRBD1 (5 bases). The CDR3 covers 14 residues. Germline CDR1 is SNHLY and CDR2 is FYNNEI. V lost 7 bases to trimming and J lost 6 bases, with 16 bases between them. The CDR3 sequence is CASMGGQGGQPQHF. For the CDR3, the DNA is TGTGCCAGCATGGGCGGGCAGGGCGGTCAGCCCCAGCATTTT.

This chain uses TRBV12-3 or TRBV12-4 with TRBJ2-7; D unresolved. The germline V and J ends were trimmed by 6 bases and 2 bases, with 11 bases remaining between them. This CDR3 has 13 amino acids. The CDR3 sequence: CASSPGITYEQYF. CDR3 nucleotide sequence: TGTGCCAGCAGCCCGGGTATCACCTACGAGCAGTACTTC.

This clone was seen more than once but under ten times. The chain couples TRBV25-1 to TRBJ2-2, with D possibly being TRBD1 or TRBD2 (5 bases each). The length of the CDR3 is 14 residues. V was cut by 3 bases and J by 3 bases, with 8 bases left in between. Germline V CDR1 and CDR2: MGHDK, SYGVNS. The CDR3 DNA reads TGTGCCAGCAGTGATGGGGGAGACACCGGGGAGCTGTTTTTT. Encoded protein: CASSDGGDTGELFF.

This chain joins TRBV5-1 and TRBJ1-1; D is perhaps TRBD1 (5 bases). This CDR3 is 13 amino acids long. V lost 5 bases, J lost 5 bases, and 13 bases lay in between. Looked up from germline, CDR1 is SGHRS and CDR2 is YFSETQ. The CDR3 spells CASSREGTTEAFF. The CDR3 nucleotides read TGCGCCAGCAGTAGGGAGGGGACGACTGAAGCTTTCTTT.

The genes are TRBV14 and TRBJ2-5, with a tentative D call TRBD1 (5 bases). CDR1 is SGHDN, CDR2 FVKESK, per germline. The CDR3 is 15 amino acids. The V end was cut by 4 bases, the J end by 4 bases, with 16 bases between. The CDR3 region is CASSRLGVFGETQYF. The CDR3 DNA follows: TGTGCCAGCAGCCGGCTAGGGGTTTTCGGAGAGACCCAGTACTTC.

This rearrangement joins TRBV19 to TRBJ1-2; TRBD1 might be the D (5 bases). V lost 1 base and J 4 bases, leaving 10 bases between the germline ends. The CDR3 length is 14 residues. In germline, CDR1 is LNHDA, CDR2 SQIVND (reference sequence). In DNA, the CDR3 is TGTGCCAGTAGTATAGCCGGGGGTCCCTATGGCTACACCTTC. This codes for CASSIAGGPYGYTF.

The chain is built from TRBV6-5 and TRBJ2-1; D is tentatively TRBD1 or TRBD2 (5 bases each). V lost 7 bases, J lost 7 bases, and 14 bases lay in between. This CDR3 has 13 amino acids. In germline, CDR1 is MNHEY, CDR2 SVGAGI. CDR3 sequence: CASTPGTRNEQFF. Here the CDR3 DNA reads TGTGCCAGCACCCCCGGGACGCGGAATGAGCAGTTCTTC.

The chain has TRBV6-5 and TRBJ2-3, with 7 bases aligning to TRBD2. After removal of 5 bases from V and 0 bases from J, the junction contained 5 bases not matched to a gene. Per germline, CDR1 MNHEY and CDR2 SVGAGI. This CDR3 is 15 amino acids long. The DNA of the CDR3 is TGTGCCAGCAGTAGACTAGCCAAGAGCACAGATACGCAGTATTTT. Translated: CASSRLAKSTDTQYF.

The DNA for the CDR3 is TGTGCCAGTAGCCGGACAGGGTTCCACGAGCAGTACTTC. It codes for CASSRTGFHEQYF. The V gene is TRBV19, the J gene TRBJ2-7; 8 bases map to TRBD1. Per the germline V gene, CDR1 is LNHDA and CDR2 is SQIVND (reference sequence). V lost 6 bases and J lost 5; bases outside the gene matches: 6. The CDR3 runs to 13 residues. The whole variable domain, filled in from reference TRBV19 and TRBJ2-7, reads DGGITQSPKYLFRKEGQNVTLSCEQNLNHDAMYWYRQDPGQGLRLIYYSQIVNDFQKGDIAEGYSVSREKKESFPLTVTSAQKNPTAFYLCASSRTGFHEQYFGPGTRLTVT.

This clone was recorded at least ten times. This chain joins TRBV4-1 and TRBJ2-3; no clear D. CDR1 is MGHRA and CDR2 is YSYEKL in the germline V gene. Trimming removed 1 base at V and 1 base at J, with 9 bases between. The CDR3 extends over 15 amino acids. The CDR3 is CASSQVRAGTDTQYF. CDR3 bases: TGCGCCAGCAGCCAAGTTAGGGCCGGCACAGATACGCAGTATTTT.

This clone was detected a few times. The chain combines TRBV12-3 or TRBV12-4 with TRBJ1-6; D unresolved. This CDR3 has 13 amino acids. The V end was cut by 3 bases, the J end by 4 bases, with 4 bases between. The CDR3 DNA is TGTGCCAGCAGTTTGGGGTATAATTCACCCCTCCACTTT. Amino acids: CASSLGYNSPLHF.

The rearrangement links TRBV5-8 to TRBJ2-3, with TRBD2 matching 10 bases. In germline, CDR1 is SGHTS, CDR2 YDEGEE. V lost 2 bases and J lost 6; bases outside the gene matches: 6. This CDR3 comprises 15 residues. The CDR3 spells CASSFQRGGHDTQYF. The CDR3 nucleotides read TGTGCCAGCAGCTTCCAGCGGGGGGGCCATGATACGCAGTATTTT. The full variable domain, with the rest looked up from reference TRBV5-8 and TRBJ2-3, is EAGVTQSPTHLIKTRGQQATLRCSPISGHTSVYWYQQALGLGLQFLLWYDEGEERNRGNFPPRFSGRQFPNYSSELNVNALELEDSALYLCASSFQRGGHDTQYFGPGTRLTVL.

For this clone: Other DNA variants within this sample encode the same CDR3. The V and J genes are TRBV4-1 and TRBJ2-2, with 13 bases identical to TRBD2. V gave up 1 base and J gave up 3 bases; unmatched junction bases: 11. The CDR3 spans 20 residues. Germline CDR1 MGHRA, CDR2 YSYEKL. CDR3 bases: TGCGCCAGCAGCCAAGGAGGGTCGGGACTAGCGGGGCCCCACACCGGGGAGCTGTTTTTT. As protein: CASSQGGSGLAGPHTGELFF.

V is TRBV11-2 and J is TRBJ2-1; D not resolved. There are 15 residues in the CDR3. The V gene lost 5 bases and the J gene lost 0 bases, with 11 bases spanning the gap. Per the germline V gene, CDR1 is SGHAT and CDR2 is FQNNGV. The CDR3 DNA follows: TGTGCCAGCAGCCGAGATGGCGGCTCCTACAATGAGCAGTTCTTC. It encodes CASSRDGGSYNEQFF.

The CDR3: CASRAGGAADQYF. The CDR3 DNA follows: TGTGCCAGCAGGGCCGGGGGAGCGGCGGACCAGTACTTC. This chain joins TRBV13 and TRBJ2-5; possible D gene TRBD2, 6 bases. Germline V gene data show CDR1 as PRHDT and CDR2 as FYEKMQ (reference sequence). CDR3 size: 13 residues. V was shortened by 6 bases and J by 10 bases, with 18 bases between the two germline ends.

J is TRBJ1-1 and V is TRBV3-1 (or the pseudogene TRBV3-2); weak D call: TRBD1 (5 bases). The germline V and J ends were trimmed by 0 bases and 1 base, with 21 bases remaining between them. The germline CDR1 and CDR2 sequences are LGHDT and YNNKEL (reference sequence). The CDR3 has 19 amino acids. In nucleotides, the CDR3 is TGTGCCAGCAGCCAAGATCCATCCTTCCGACAGATTGGGAACACTGAAGCTTTCTTT. It is translated as CASSQDPSFRQIGNTEAFF.

The chain carries TRBV12-3 or TRBV12-4 and TRBJ2-7, with D hard to call. This CDR3 has 12 amino acids. Trimming left V 5 bases short and J 3 bases short, with 8 bases between. DNA for the CDR3: TGTGCCAGCAGTAGCGCCTTCTACGAGCAGTACTTC. Residues: CASSSAFYEQYF.

For the CDR3, the DNA is TGTGCCAGCAGTTACAGGGGTCGGCGCACTAATGAAAAACTGTTTTTT. This codes for CASSYRGRRTNEKLFF. The chain is built from TRBV6-5 and TRBJ1-4; TRBD1 is a possible D gene (5 bases). This CDR3 is built from 16 residues. The germline CDR1 and CDR2 sequences are MNHEY and SVGAGI. V lost 2 bases and J 2 bases, leaving 12 bases between the germline ends.

The chain couples TRBV19 to TRBJ1-1; D not resolved. This CDR3 is 12 amino acids long. With 5 bases removed from V and 1 base from J, the gap between germline ends came to 5 bases. CDR1 LNHDA and CDR2 SQIVND come from the germline V gene (reference sequence). The CDR3: CASSPANTEAFF. The CDR3, as DNA: TGTGCCAGTAGTCCAGCGAACACTGAAGCTTTCTTT.

V is TRBV7-8 and J is TRBJ2-3; 14 bases line up with TRBD2. The CDR3 sequence is 19 residues long. The ends lost 5 bases at V and 0 bases at J; junction bases unmatched: 10. Germline assignment: CDR1 SGHVS and CDR2 FQNEAQ. The CDR3 DNA sequence: TGTGCCAGCAGCCCTTTCGGGACTAGCGGGGGTGCTAGCACAGATACGCAGTATTTT. This translates into CASSPFGTSGGASTDTQYF.

This clone was counted a few times. The chain couples TRBV7-9 to TRBJ2-1; D is undetermined. CDR1 and CDR2 from the germline V gene are SEHNR and FQNEAQ (reference sequence). Trimming removed 5 bases from V and 6 bases from J, with 23 bases in between. This CDR3 spans 17 amino acids. CDR3 bases: TGTGCCAGCAGCCCCCCCCTGCGGCTAGTAGTTTTCAATGAGCAGTTCTTC. Translating it yields CASSPPLRLVVFNEQFF.

This clone was seen a handful of times. This chain uses TRBV28 with TRBJ1-1; a possible D gene is TRBD1 (5 bases). The germline V gene encodes CDR1 MDHEN and CDR2 SYDVKM. V gave up 5 bases and J gave up 1 base, with 20 bases separating them. CDR3 size: 17 residues. The CDR3 spells CASSRPGTAQENTEAFF. CDR3 coding DNA: TGTGCCAGCAGTAGGCCTGGGACGGCGCAAGAGAACACTGAAGCTTTCTTT.